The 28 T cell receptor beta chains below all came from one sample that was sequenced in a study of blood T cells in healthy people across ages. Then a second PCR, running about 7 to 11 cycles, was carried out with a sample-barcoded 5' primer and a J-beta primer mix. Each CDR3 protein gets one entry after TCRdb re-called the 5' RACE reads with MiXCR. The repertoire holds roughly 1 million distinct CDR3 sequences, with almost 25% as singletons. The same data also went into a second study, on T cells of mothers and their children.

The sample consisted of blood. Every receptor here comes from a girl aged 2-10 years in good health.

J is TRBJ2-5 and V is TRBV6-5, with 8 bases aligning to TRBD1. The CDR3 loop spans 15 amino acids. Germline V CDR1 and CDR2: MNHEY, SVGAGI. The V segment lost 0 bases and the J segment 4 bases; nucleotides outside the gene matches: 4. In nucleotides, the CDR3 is TGTGCCAGCAGTTACTCCACCGGACAGGGAGAGACCCAGTACTTC. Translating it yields CASSYSTGQGETQYF.

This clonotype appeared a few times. In DNA, the CDR3 is TGTGCCAGCAGCCCGGTAGCCGGTGGCATTCAGTACTTC. Protein sequence: CASSPVAGGIQYF. The chain recombines TRBV3-1 with TRBJ2-4; D is unclear. Trimming took off 4 bases at V and 9 bases at J, with 13 bases between the two ends. The germline V gene has CDR1 LGHDT and CDR2 YNNKEL (reference sequence). This CDR3 spans 13 amino acids.

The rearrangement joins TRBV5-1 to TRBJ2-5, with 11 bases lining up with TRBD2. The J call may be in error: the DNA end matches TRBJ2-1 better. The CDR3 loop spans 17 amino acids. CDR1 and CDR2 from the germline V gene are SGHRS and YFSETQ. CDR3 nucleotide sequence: TGCGCCAGCAGCCCAGAGACTAGCGGGGTTACCTACAATGAGCAGTTCTTC. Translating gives CASSPETSGVTYNEQFF.

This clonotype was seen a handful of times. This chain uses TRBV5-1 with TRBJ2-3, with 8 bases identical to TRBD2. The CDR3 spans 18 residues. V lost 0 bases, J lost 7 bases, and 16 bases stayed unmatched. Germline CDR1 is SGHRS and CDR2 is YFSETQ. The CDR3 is CASSLAESAAGGEYTQYF. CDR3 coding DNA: TGCGCCAGCAGCTTGGCGGAGTCAGCGGCGGGAGGAGAGTATACGCAGTATTTT.

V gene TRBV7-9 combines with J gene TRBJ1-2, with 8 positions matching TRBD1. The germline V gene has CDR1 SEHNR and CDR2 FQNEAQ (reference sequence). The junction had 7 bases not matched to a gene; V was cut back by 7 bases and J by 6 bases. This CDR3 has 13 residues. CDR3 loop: CASILQGGNGYTF. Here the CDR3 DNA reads TGTGCCAGCATCCTACAGGGGGGAAATGGCTACACCTTC. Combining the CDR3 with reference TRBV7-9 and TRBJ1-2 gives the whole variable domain DTGVSQNPRHKITKRGQNVTFRCDPISEHNRLYWYRQTLGQGPEFLTYFQNEAQLEKSRLLSDRFSAERPKGSFSTLEIQRTEQGDSAMYLCASILQGGNGYTFGSGTRLTVV.

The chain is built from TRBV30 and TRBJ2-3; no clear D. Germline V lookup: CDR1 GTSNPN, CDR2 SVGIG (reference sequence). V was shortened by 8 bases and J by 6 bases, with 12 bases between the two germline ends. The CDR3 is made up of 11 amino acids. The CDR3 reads CASSAVDTQYF. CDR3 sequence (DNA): TGTGCCAGCTCTGCGGTCGATACGCAGTATTTT. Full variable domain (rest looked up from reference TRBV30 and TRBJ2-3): SQTIHQWPATLVQPVGSPLSLECTVEGTSNPNLYWYRQAAGRGLQLLFYSVGIGQISSEVPQNLSASRPQDRQFILSSKKLLLSDSGFYLCASSAVDTQYFGPGTRLTVL.

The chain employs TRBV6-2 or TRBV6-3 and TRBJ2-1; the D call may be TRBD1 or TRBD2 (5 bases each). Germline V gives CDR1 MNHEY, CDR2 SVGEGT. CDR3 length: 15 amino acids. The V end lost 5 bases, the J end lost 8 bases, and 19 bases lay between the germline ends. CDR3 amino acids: CASSQSRDPWDEQFF. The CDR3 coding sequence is TGTGCCAGCAGTCAAAGCCGGGACCCCTGGGATGAGCAGTTCTTC.

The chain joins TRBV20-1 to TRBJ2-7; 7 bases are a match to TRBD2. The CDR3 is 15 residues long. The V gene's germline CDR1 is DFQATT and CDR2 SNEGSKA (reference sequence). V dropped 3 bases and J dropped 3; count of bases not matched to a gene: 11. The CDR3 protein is CSASRTRGPIYEQYF. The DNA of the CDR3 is TGCAGTGCTAGCAGGACTAGGGGCCCCATCTACGAGCAGTACTTC.

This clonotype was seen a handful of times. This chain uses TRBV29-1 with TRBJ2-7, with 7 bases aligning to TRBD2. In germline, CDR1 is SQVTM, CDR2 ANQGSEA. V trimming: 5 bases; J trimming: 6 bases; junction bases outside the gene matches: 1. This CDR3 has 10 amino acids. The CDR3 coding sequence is TGCAGCGTTTGGGGGGGCGAGCAGTACTTC. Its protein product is CSVWGGEQYF.

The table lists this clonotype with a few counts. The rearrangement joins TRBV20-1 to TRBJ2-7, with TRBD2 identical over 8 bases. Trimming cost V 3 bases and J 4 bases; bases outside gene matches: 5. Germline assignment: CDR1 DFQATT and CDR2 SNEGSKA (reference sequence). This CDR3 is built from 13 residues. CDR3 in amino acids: CSASMGLVYEQYF. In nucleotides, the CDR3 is TGCAGTGCTAGTATGGGACTAGTGTACGAGCAGTACTTC.

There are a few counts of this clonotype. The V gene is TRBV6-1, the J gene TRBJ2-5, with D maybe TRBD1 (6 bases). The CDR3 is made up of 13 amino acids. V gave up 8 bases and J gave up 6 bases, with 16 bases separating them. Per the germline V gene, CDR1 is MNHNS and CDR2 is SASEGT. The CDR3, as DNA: TGTGCCAGCCGACCGGGACAAAAACAGACCCAGTACTTC. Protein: CASRPGQKQTQYF.

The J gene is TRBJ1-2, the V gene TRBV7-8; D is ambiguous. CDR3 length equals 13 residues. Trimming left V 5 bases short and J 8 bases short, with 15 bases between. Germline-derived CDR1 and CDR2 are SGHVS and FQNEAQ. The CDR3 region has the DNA TGTGCCAGCAGCCCCCGGTCCCAAGGCGGCTACACCTTC. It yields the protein CASSPRSQGGYTF.

CDR3 nucleotides: TGTGCCAGCAGCCTCTTTTTTGAACCTGGAAACACCATATATTTT. Amino acids: CASSLFFEPGNTIYF. The chain links TRBV4-2 to TRBJ1-3; no firm D call. V was cut by 4 bases and J by 2 bases, with 12 bases left in between. Germline CDR1 is LGHNA and CDR2 is YNFKEQ. This CDR3 contains 15 residues.

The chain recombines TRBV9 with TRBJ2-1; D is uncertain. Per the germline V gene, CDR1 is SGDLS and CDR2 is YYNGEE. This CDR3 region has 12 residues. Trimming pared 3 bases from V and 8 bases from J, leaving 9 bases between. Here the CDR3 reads CASSASGDEQFF. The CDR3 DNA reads TGTGCCAGCAGCGCAAGTGGGGATGAGCAGTTCTTC. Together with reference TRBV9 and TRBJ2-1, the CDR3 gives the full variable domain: DSGVTQTPKHLITATGQRVTLRCSPRSGDLSVYWYQQSLDQGLQFLIQYYNGEERAKGNILERFSAQQFPDLHSELNLSSLELGDSALYFCASSASGDEQFFGPGTRLTVL.

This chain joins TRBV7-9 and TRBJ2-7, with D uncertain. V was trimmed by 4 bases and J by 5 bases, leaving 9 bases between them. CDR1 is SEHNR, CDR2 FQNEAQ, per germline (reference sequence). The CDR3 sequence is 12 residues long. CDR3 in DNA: TGTGCCAGCAGCTCAAGGGCAAACGAGCAGTACTTC. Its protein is CASSSRANEQYF. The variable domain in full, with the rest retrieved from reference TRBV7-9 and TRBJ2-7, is DTGVSQNPRHKITKRGQNVTFRCDPISEHNRLYWYRQTLGQGPEFLTYFQNEAQLEKSRLLSDRFSAERPKGSFSTLEIQRTEQGDSAMYLCASSSRANEQYFGPGTRLTVT.

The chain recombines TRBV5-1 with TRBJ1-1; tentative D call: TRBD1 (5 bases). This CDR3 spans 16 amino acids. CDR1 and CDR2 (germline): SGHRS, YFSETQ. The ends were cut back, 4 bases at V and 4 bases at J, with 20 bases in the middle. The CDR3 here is CASSTDPGAWGTEAFF. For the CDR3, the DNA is TGCGCCAGCAGCACAGACCCCGGGGCGTGGGGCACTGAAGCTTTCTTT.

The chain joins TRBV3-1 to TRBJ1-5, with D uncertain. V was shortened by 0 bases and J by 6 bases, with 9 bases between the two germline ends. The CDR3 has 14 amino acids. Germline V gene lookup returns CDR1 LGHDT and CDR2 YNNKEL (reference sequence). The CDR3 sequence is CASSQDPGSQPQHF. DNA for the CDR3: TGTGCCAGCAGCCAAGATCCAGGTAGTCAGCCCCAGCATTTT.

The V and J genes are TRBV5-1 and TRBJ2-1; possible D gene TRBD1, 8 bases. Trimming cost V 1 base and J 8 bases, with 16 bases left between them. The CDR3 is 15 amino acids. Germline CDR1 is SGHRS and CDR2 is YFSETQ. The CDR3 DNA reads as TGCGCCAGCAGCTTGACAGGGGGAAGCGGGGATGAGCAGTTCTTC. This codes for CASSLTGGSGDEQFF.

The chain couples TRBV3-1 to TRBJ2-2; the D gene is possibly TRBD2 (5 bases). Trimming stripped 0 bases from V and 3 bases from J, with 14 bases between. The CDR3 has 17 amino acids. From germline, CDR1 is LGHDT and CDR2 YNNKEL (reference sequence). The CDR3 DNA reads TGTGCCAGCAGCCAAGATAGGGCGCGGGTGTACACCGGGGAGCTGTTTTTT. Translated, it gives CASSQDRARVYTGELFF.

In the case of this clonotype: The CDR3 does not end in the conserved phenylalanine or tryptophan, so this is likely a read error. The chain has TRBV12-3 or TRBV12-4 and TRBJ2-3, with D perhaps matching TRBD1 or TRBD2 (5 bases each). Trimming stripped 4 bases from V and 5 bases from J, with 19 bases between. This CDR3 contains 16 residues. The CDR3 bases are TGTGCCAGCAGTTCGACCTTCGGCAGTGGGGGAGATACGCAGTATCTT. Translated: CASSSTFGSGGDTQYL.

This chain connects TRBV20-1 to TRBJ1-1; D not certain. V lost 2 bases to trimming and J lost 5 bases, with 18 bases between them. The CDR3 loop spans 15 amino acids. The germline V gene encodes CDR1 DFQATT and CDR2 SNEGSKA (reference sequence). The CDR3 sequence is CSARLDSIGRTEAFF. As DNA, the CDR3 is TGCAGTGCTAGACTCGATTCGATAGGACGGACTGAAGCTTTCTTT.

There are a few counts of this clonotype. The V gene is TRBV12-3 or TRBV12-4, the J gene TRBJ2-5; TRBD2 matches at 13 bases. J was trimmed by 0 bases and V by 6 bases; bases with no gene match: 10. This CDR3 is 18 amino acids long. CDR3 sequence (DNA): TGTGCCAGCAGGCCCGGGACTAGCGGGGCGGTGGACCAAGAGACCCAGTACTTC. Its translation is CASRPGTSGAVDQETQYF.

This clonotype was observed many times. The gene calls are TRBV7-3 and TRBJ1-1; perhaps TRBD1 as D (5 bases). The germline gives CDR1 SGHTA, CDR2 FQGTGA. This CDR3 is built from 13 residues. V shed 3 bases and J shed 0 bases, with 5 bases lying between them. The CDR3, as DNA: TGTGCCAGCAGCTTGACAGTGAACACTGAAGCTTTCTTT. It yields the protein CASSLTVNTEAFF.

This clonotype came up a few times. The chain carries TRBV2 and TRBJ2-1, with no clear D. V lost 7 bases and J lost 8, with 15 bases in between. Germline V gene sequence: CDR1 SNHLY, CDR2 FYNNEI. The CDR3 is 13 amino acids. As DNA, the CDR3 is TGTGCCAGCACCGAGTTGTTCCGCGATGAGCAGTTCTTC. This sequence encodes CASTELFRDEQFF.

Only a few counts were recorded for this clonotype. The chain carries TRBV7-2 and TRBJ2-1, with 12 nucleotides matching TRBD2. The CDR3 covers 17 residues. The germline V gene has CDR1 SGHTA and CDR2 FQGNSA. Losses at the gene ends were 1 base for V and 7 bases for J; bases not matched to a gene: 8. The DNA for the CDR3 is TGTGCCAGCAGCTTAGAGGGTACTAGCGGGGGGCTAAATGAGCAGTTCTTC. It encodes CASSLEGTSGGLNEQFF.

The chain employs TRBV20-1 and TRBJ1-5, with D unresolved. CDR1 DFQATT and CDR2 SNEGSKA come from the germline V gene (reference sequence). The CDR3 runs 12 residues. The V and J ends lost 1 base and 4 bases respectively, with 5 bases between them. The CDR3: CSARGENQPQHF. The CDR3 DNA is TGCAGTGCTAGAGGCGAAAATCAGCCCCAGCATTTT.

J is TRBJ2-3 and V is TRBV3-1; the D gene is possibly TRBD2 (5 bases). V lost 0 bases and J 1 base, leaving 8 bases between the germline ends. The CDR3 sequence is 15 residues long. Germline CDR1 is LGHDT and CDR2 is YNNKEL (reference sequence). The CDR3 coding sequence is TGTGCCAGCAGCCAAGAGAGGGCGGGCACAGATACGCAGTATTTT. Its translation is CASSQERAGTDTQYF.

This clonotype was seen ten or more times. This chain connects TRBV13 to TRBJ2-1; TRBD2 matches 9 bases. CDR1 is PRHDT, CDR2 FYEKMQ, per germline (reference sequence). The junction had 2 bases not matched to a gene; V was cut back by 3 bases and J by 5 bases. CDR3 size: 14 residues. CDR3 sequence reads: CASSLRLADNEQFF. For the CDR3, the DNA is TGTGCCAGCAGCTTGAGACTAGCGGACAATGAGCAGTTCTTC.